The TCR beta chain described here comes from a study of regulatory T cells in long-lasting Graves disease. Study outcomes and limitations: Favored gene segments in persistent disease were TRBV28, TRBJ1-2 and TRBJ2-5.

The sample's time point: newly diagnosed GD, antithyroid drugs for less than 3 months. After RNA was extracted from PBMCs, the TCR library was made from it. V was trimmed by 6 bases and J by 1 base, leaving 9 bases between them. The CDR3 has 13 residues. Germline values: CDR1 DFQATT, CDR2 SNEGSKA (reference sequence). To make TCR beta libraries, researchers used iRepertoire HTBI primers and Arm-PCR of CDR3 regions. In TCRdb, the multiplex PCR reads were re-called with MiXCR into one record per CDR3 protein. The sample includes more than 300,000 distinct CDR3 sequences, 15% to 20% of them seen just once. This clonotype was found many times. Its antigen is undetermined. This sample was also put to use in a study of T cells in Graves' hyperthyroidism and ophthalmopathy.

The sequenced sample was peripheral blood mononuclear cells (PBMCs), obtained at new diagnosis, from a patient treated with antithyroid drugs. The chain carries TRBV20-1 and TRBJ1-4; D unresolved. The source is a woman between 18 and 30 years old with Graves disease. Here the CDR3 reads CSAIVRTNEKLFF. The CDR3 nucleotides read TGCAGTGCCATAGTACGAACTAATGAAAAACTGTTTTTT.